One sample yielded the 7 T cell receptor beta chains listed below, sequenced in a study of shared clonotypes between healthy human individuals. The naive CD8 subset, CD45RO-negative cells positively selected for CCR7, excluded terminally differentiated effector memory CD45RA+ cells. TCRdb's copy holds only in-frame clones and misses some; the assay was immunoSEQ multiplex PCR. The repertoire has fewer than 850,000 clones, just over 95% of them found once; the top ten carry about 0.21%. Material for sequencing was naive CD8+ T cells sorted from blood. The receptor source for this set is a man aged 30 to 39 in good health.

The chain has TRBV7-2 and TRBJ2-7, with 12 bases aligning to TRBD2. Germline V lookup: CDR1 SGHTA, CDR2 FQGNSA. The length of the CDR3 is 17 residues. Trimming removed 5 bases from V and 5 bases from J; junction bases left unmatched: 13. The CDR3 region is CASSRLAGAERGNEQYF. The CDR3 bases are TGTGCCAGCAGCCGACTAGCGGGAGCAGAGAGGGGAAACGAGCAGTACTTC.

This clone showed up just a few times. The rearrangement joins TRBV7-6 to TRBJ1-1; 9 nucleotides align to TRBD1. This CDR3 has 17 amino acids. After removal of 5 bases from V and 1 base from J, the junction contained 11 bases not matched to a gene. CDR1 SGHVS and CDR2 FNYEAQ come from the germline V gene. The CDR3 sequence: CASSASGTGTRNTEAFF. CDR3 sequence (DNA): TGTGCCAGCAGCGCGTCTGGGACAGGGACCCGGAACACTGAAGCTTTCTTT.

This sequence joins TRBV28 and TRBJ1-1; 7 bases are shared with TRBD1. The CDR3 runs 15 residues. The J segment lost 4 bases and the V segment lost 8 bases, leaving 13 bases of the junction unmatched. Per the germline V gene, CDR1 is MDHEN and CDR2 is SYDVKM. The CDR3 loop is CASGLPGQSRTEAFF. CDR3 coding DNA: TGTGCCAGCGGCCTACCGGGACAGTCGCGCACTGAAGCTTTCTTT.

The chain uses TRBV11-2 and TRBJ2-5, with a tentative D call TRBD2 (6 bases). The germline V gene has CDR1 SGHAT and CDR2 FQNNGV. This CDR3 has 16 amino acids. The V end was cut by 3 bases, the J end by 4 bases, with 18 bases between. The CDR3: CASSFWGVDRAETQYF. DNA of the CDR3: TGTGCCAGCAGCTTCTGGGGGGTAGATCGGGCAGAGACCCAGTACTTC.

The genes are TRBV4-3 and TRBJ2-1, with D possibly being TRBD1 (5 bases). The V and J ends lost 0 bases and 4 bases respectively, with 10 bases between them. Germline V gene sequence: CDR1 LGHNA, CDR2 YSLEER. The CDR3 spans 15 residues. CDR3 nucleotide sequence: TGCGCCAGCAGCCAAGATGCAGGGAAGTACAATGAGCAGTTCTTC. Protein product: CASSQDAGKYNEQFF.

V usage is TRBV27 and J usage is TRBJ2-7; a possible D gene is TRBD2 (6 bases). There are 12 residues in the CDR3. In germline, CDR1 is MNHEY, CDR2 SMNVEV (reference sequence). V was shortened by 6 bases and J by 5 bases, with 11 bases between the two germline ends. CDR3 in amino acids: CASRRGMNEQYF. DNA of the CDR3: TGTGCCAGCAGGCGGGGCATGAACGAGCAGTACTTC.

V gene TRBV9 combines with J gene TRBJ2-7, with 7 bases aligning to TRBD1. CDR1 and CDR2 (germline): SGDLS, YYNGEE. This CDR3 contains 13 residues. The ends lost 4 bases at V and 4 bases at J; junction bases unmatched: 5. CDR3 sequence (DNA): TGTGCCAGCAGCAGCAAACAGGGGTACGAGCAGTACTTC. Amino acids: CASSSKQGYEQYF.